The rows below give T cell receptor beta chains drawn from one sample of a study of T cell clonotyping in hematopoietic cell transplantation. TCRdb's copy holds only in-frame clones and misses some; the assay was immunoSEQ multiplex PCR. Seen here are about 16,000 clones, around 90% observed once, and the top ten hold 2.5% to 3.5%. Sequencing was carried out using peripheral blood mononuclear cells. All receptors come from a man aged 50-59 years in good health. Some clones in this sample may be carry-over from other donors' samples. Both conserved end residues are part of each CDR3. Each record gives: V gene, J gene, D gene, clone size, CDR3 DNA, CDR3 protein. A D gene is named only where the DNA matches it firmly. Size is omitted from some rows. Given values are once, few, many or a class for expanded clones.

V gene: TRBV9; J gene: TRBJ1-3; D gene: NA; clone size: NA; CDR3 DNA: TGTGCCAGCAGCCTAAGGGGTGACAGGGGAAACACCATATATTTT; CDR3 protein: CASSLRGDRGNTIYF
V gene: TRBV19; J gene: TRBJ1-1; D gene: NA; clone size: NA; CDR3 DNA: TGTGCCACCAAGGCCGGTGGGAACACTGAAGCTTTCTTT; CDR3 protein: CATKAGGNTEAFF
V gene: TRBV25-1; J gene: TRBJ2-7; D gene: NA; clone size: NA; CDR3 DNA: TGTGCCAGCTTTTTTGATGAGGGAGGCGAGCAGTACTTC; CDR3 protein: CASFFDEGGEQYF
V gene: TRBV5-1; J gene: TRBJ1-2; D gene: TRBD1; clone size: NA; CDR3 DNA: TGCGCCAGCAGCTCCACAGGGGACTATGGCTACACCTTC; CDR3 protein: CASSSTGDYGYTF
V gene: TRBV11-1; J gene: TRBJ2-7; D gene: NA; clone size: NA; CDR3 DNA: TGTGCCAGCGGGGGGAGCTCCTACGAGCAGTACTTC; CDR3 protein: CASGGSSYEQYF
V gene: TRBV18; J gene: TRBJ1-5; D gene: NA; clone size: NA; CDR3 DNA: TGTGCCAGCTCACAGGGACTTAATAGCAATCAGCCCCAGCATTTT; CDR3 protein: CASSQGLNSNQPQHF
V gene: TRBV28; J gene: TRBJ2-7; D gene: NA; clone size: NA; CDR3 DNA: TGTGCCAGCACCCCCCCTTGGAACCCCTACGAGCAGTACTTC; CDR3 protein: CASTPPWNPYEQYF
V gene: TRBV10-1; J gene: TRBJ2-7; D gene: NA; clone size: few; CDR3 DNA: TGCGCCAGCAGTGAGTCGGAAGGGGCTTCCTACGAGCAGTACTTC; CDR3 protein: CASSESEGASYEQYF
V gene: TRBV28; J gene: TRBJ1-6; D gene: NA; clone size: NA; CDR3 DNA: TGTGCCAGCAGTTCGGGGGCCTTTAATTCACCCCTCCACTTT; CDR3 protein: CASSSGAFNSPLHF
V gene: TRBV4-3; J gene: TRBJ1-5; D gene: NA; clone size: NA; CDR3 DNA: TGCGCCAGCAGCCAAAACCTGTATCAGCCCCAGCATTTT; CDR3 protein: CASSQNLYQPQHF
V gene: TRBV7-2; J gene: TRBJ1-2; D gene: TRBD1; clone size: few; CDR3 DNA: TGTGCCAGCAGCCTCTCGCCGGGACAGGGTTATGGCTACACCTTC; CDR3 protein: CASSLSPGQGYGYTF
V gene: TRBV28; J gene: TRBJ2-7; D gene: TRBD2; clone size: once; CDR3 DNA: TGTGCCAGCACCGGGGGGAAACTAGCGGGGGATAGCGAGCAGTACTTC; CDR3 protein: CASTGGKLAGDSEQYF
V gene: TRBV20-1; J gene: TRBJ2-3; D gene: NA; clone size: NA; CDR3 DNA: TGCAGTGCTGGGAGCCCCTTTACGCAGTATTTT; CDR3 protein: CSAGSPFTQYF
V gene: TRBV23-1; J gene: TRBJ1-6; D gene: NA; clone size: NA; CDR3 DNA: TGCGCCAGCAATAATTCACCCCTCCACTTT; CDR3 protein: CASNNSPLHF
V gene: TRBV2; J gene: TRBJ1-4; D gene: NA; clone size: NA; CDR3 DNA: TGTGCCAGCAGTGGACTTTCAACTAATGAAAAACTGTTTTTT; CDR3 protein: CASSGLSTNEKLFF